These 32 T cell receptor beta chains came from one sample sequenced in a study of breast tumors, draining lymph nodes, adjacent tissues. TCRdb called the multiplex PCR reads again in MiXCR, with one record for every CDR3 protein. The sample has 9,500 to 12,000 distinct CDR3 sequences, less than 70% seen once. Sequenced sample: breast tumor tissue. These receptors came from a female donor with breast cancer. Some clones in this sample may be carry-over from other donors' samples.

This clonotype was seen a few times. This rearrangement joins TRBV4-1 to TRBJ2-1; no clear D. V lost 1 base and J lost 9, with 7 bases in between. CDR1 MGHRA and CDR2 YSYEKL come from the germline V gene. The CDR3 extends over 12 amino acids. The CDR3 region is CASSQVFGEQFF. CDR3 coding DNA: TGCGCCAGCAGCCAAGTTTTCGGTGAGCAGTTCTTC.

This clonotype occurred a few times. The chain links TRBV6-1 to TRBJ1-5; the match to TRBD1 covers 9 bases. Germline values: CDR1 MNHNS, CDR2 SASEGT. This CDR3 is 18 amino acids long. The trim removed 0 bases at V and 0 bases at J, leaving 6 bases unmatched. The CDR3 region has the DNA TGTGCCAGCAGTGAAGCGGGGACAGGGCAAACTAGCAATCAGCCCCAGCATTTT. This gives the protein CASSEAGTGQTSNQPQHF.

This chain joins TRBV11-2 and TRBJ2-3; D is uncertain. Germline loops: CDR1 SGHAT, CDR2 FQNNGV. The V end lost 0 bases, the J end lost 1 base, and 5 bases lay between the germline ends. The CDR3 spans 14 residues. CDR3 coding DNA: TGTGCCAGCAGCTTAGATCGTGGCACAGATACGCAGTATTTT. This encodes CASSLDRGTDTQYF.

This clonotype was detected only a few times. Compared with germline, one end of the junction differs, possibly owing to a read error. This chain uses TRBV7-7 with TRBJ2-2; 11 nucleotides line up with TRBD2. The CDR3 has 18 amino acids. CDR1 and CDR2 from the germline V gene are SSHAT and FNYEAQ (reference sequence). CDR3 nucleotides: TGTGCTAGCAGCTTAGGTCTAGCGGGAGGACCAGGCACCGGGGAGCTGTTTTTT. Translated, it gives CASSLGLAGGPGTGELFF.

This clonotype was counted only a few times. V gene TRBV7-2 combines with J gene TRBJ2-1; no reliable D call. Germline-derived CDR1 and CDR2 are SGHTA and FQGNSA. The CDR3 runs 15 residues. With 1 base removed from V and 0 bases from J, the gap between germline ends came to 7 bases. In DNA, the CDR3 is TGTGCCAGCAGCTTAGGTCCTATCTCCTACAATGAGCAGTTCTTC. Translation: CASSLGPISYNEQFF.

The chain has TRBV7-8 and TRBJ2-5; D uncertain. V lost 6 bases and J 3 bases, leaving 5 bases between the germline ends. The CDR3 has 11 residues. Germline CDR1 is SGHVS and CDR2 is FQNEAQ. CDR3 sequence: CASRQKETQYF. The CDR3 coding sequence is TGTGCCAGCAGACAGAAAGAGACCCAGTACTTC.

V usage is TRBV6-6 and J usage is TRBJ2-5; 14 nucleotides line up with TRBD2. The CDR3 contains 16 residues. Germline CDR1 MNHNY, CDR2 SVGAGI (reference sequence). Losses at the gene ends were 6 bases for V and 4 bases for J; bases not matched to a gene: 7. In DNA form, the CDR3 reads TGTGCCAGCAGCCGGACTAGCGGGGGGCTCGGAGAGACCCAGTACTTC. Its protein product is CASSRTSGGLGETQYF.

This clonotype has only a few counts. V gene TRBV24-1 combines with J gene TRBJ2-1; no clear D gene. Germline CDR1 reads KGHDR; CDR2 reads SFDVKD. V dropped 1 base and J dropped 9 bases, with 6 bases sitting between them. The CDR3 runs 12 residues. As DNA, the CDR3 is TGTGCCACCAGTGATTTTACCCTTGAGCAGTTCTTC. It specifies CATSDFTLEQFF.

This clonotype was observed a handful of times. V and J are TRBV7-6 and TRBJ2-7, with TRBD1 as a possible D gene (6 bases). The germline V and J ends were trimmed by 1 base and 3 bases, with 13 bases remaining between them. Germline values: CDR1 SGHVS, CDR2 FNYEAQ. This CDR3 region has 15 residues. This CDR3 reads CASSLGPGENYEQYF. CDR3 nucleotide sequence: TGTGCCAGCAGCTTAGGCCCAGGGGAGAACTACGAGCAGTACTTC.

The rearrangement joins TRBV2 to TRBJ2-3, with a tentative D call TRBD2 (6 bases). Trimming removed 4 bases at V and 1 base at J, with 15 bases between. Germline V gene lookup returns CDR1 SNHLY and CDR2 FYNNEI. There are 16 residues in the CDR3. CDR3 coding DNA: TGTGCCAGCAGTGTTCGGGGGAGAATCGGCACAGATACGCAGTATTTT. Protein product: CASSVRGRIGTDTQYF.

This clonotype is categorized as medium-sized. The CDR3 region is CASSLTLGYSTDTQYF. The CDR3 DNA is TGTGCCAGCAGCTTAACTCTAGGGTATAGCACAGATACGCAGTATTTT. The gene calls are TRBV7-8 and TRBJ2-3; D ambiguous. This CDR3 has 16 residues. V dropped 2 bases and J dropped 0 bases, with 12 bases sitting between them. The V gene's germline CDR1 is SGHVS and CDR2 FQNEAQ.

V and J are TRBV2 and TRBJ1-2; D is unclear. From germline, CDR1 is SNHLY and CDR2 FYNNEI. The CDR3 covers 13 residues. The germline V and J ends were trimmed by 5 bases and 4 bases, with 11 bases remaining between them. DNA for the CDR3: TGTGCCAGCAGTACCGAATTACCCTATGGCTACACCTTC. Translation: CASSTELPYGYTF.

V and J are TRBV6-5 and TRBJ2-5; 11 positions agree with TRBD2. The CDR3 has 17 amino acids. Germline assignment: CDR1 MNHEY and CDR2 SVGAGI. The ends lost 5 bases at V and 1 base at J; junction bases unmatched: 9. CDR3 nucleotide sequence: TGTGCCAGCAGTAGACTACCACTAGCGGGAGTCCAAGAGACCCAGTACTTC. It codes for CASSRLPLAGVQETQYF.

This clonotype was counted ten times or more. V and J are TRBV7-8 and TRBJ2-1; the D call may be TRBD1 or TRBD2 (5 bases each). The CDR3 runs to 16 residues. V lost 0 bases to trimming and J lost 4 bases, with 13 bases between them. The V gene's germline CDR1 is SGHVS and CDR2 FQNEAQ. The CDR3 DNA reads as TGTGCCAGCAGCTTAGCGATCGGGACCCTATACAATGAGCAGTTCTTC. This translates into CASSLAIGTLYNEQFF.

The chain couples TRBV3-1 to TRBJ2-7; D unresolved. V lost 1 base and J 1 base, leaving 5 bases between the germline ends. The CDR3 is 13 residues long. Per germline, CDR1 LGHDT and CDR2 YNNKEL (reference sequence). The CDR3 protein is CASSQVASYEQYF. The DNA for the CDR3 is TGTGCCAGCAGCCAAGTCGCATCCTACGAGCAGTACTTC.

For the CDR3, the DNA is TGTGCCAGTAGTACCGACGCCGGGACAGGGAAGGATACGCAGTATTTT. It translates to CASSTDAGTGKDTQYF. The chain employs TRBV19 and TRBJ2-3, with 9 bases that match TRBD1. V lost 4 bases and J lost 6; bases outside the gene matches: 11. The CDR3 covers 16 residues. Looked up from germline, CDR1 is LNHDA and CDR2 is SQIVND (reference sequence).

Many counts were recorded for this clonotype. The chain joins TRBV7-8 to TRBJ2-7, with 7 positions matching TRBD1. Germline-derived CDR1 and CDR2 are SGHVS and FQNEAQ. Trimming at V came to 0 bases and at J to 3 bases, leaving 8 bases not matched to a gene. The CDR3 spans 16 residues. CDR3 bases: TGTGCCAGCAGCTTAGCGCCGGGACAGATAATCTACGAGCAGTACTTC. Protein: CASSLAPGQIIYEQYF. Full variable domain (rest looked up from reference TRBV7-8 and TRBJ2-7): GAGVSQSPRYKVAKRGQDVALRCDPISGHVSLFWYQQALGQGPEFLTYFQNEAQLDKSGLPSDRFFAERPEGSVSTLKIQRTQQEDSAVYLCASSLAPGQIIYEQYFGPGTRLTVT.

V is TRBV20-1 and J is TRBJ1-6; 10 nucleotides line up with TRBD1. Trimming cost V 1 base and J 9 bases; bases outside gene matches: 3. Germline lookup yields CDR1 DFQATT and CDR2 SNEGSKA (reference sequence). The CDR3 runs to 14 residues. CDR3 in DNA: TGCAGTGCTAGAGCCGGGACAGGGGTTTCACCCCTCCACTTT. This translates into CSARAGTGVSPLHF.

V and J are TRBV6-2 or TRBV6-3 and TRBJ2-2, with 7 bases that match TRBD1. This CDR3 contains 14 residues. Unmatched junction bases numbered 6, after V lost 7 bases and J lost 4 bases. CDR1 and CDR2 (germline): MNHEY, SVGEGT. The CDR3 loop reads CASKSYRGTGELFF. CDR3 DNA: TGTGCCAGCAAATCCTACAGGGGCACCGGGGAGCTGTTTTTT.

In its sample, this clonotype was seen many times. The rearrangement links TRBV7-9 to TRBJ2-7, with D unresolved. This CDR3 comprises 11 residues. Looked up from germline, CDR1 is SEHNR and CDR2 is FQNEAQ (reference sequence). Trimming took off 0 bases at V and 5 bases at J, with 2 bases between the two ends. The CDR3 sequence: CASSLAHEQYF. CDR3 in DNA: TGTGCCAGCAGCTTAGCGCACGAGCAGTACTTC.

This clonotype was counted ten times or more. The chain recombines TRBV5-5 with TRBJ1-2; 12 positions match TRBD1. V shed 0 bases and J 8 bases; nucleotides not matched to a gene: 8. CDR3 size: 16 residues. CDR1 and CDR2 from the germline V gene are SGHKS and YYEKEE (reference sequence). The CDR3 nucleotides read TGTGCCAGCAGCTTGGAATTTTTGGGACAGGGGGCAGGCTACACCTTC. This sequence encodes CASSLEFLGQGAGYTF.

The chain recombines TRBV7-2 with TRBJ2-7; TRBD2 might be the D (6 bases). V lost 2 bases and J lost 8, with 10 bases in between. This CDR3 is 12 amino acids long. Germline CDR1 SGHTA, CDR2 FQGNSA. The CDR3 bases are TGTGCCAGCAGCTTACCTCGCGGGAAGCAGTACTTC. This encodes CASSLPRGKQYF.

This clonotype has a handful of counts. As the CDR3 is not closed by the conserved phenylalanine or tryptophan, this likely results from a read error. This rearrangement joins TRBV6-6 to TRBJ2-5, with 7 bases that match TRBD1. The CDR3 runs 15 residues. Germline V gives CDR1 MNHNY, CDR2 SVGAGI (reference sequence). The CDR3 sequence: CASRGTEYQGEAQYL. As DNA, the CDR3 is TGTGCCAGCAGGGGGACAGAATACCAAGGAGAGGCCCAGTACCTC.

This clonotype occurred many times. The chain links TRBV15 to TRBJ1-6, with D unclear. V was clipped by 1 base and J by 7 bases, with 8 bases between them. This CDR3 is 14 amino acids long. Germline CDR1 and CDR2: LNHNV and YYDKDF (reference sequence). CDR3 loop: CATSRGEFNSPLHF. CDR3 in DNA: TGTGCCACCAGCAGAGGGGAGTTCAATTCACCCCTCCACTTT.

In this sample, this clonotype turned up a few times. The rearrangement uses TRBV9 and TRBJ1-2; weak D call: TRBD1 (5 bases). The length of the CDR3 is 13 residues. Per the germline V gene, CDR1 is SGDLS and CDR2 is YYNGEE. V lost 0 bases, J lost 5 bases, and 8 bases lay in between. The CDR3 loop reads CASSVAGPYGYTF. The CDR3, as DNA: TGTGCCAGCAGCGTAGCAGGGCCTTATGGCTACACCTTC. Complete variable domain (other parts from reference TRBV9 and TRBJ1-2): DSGVTQTPKHLITATGQRVTLRCSPRSGDLSVYWYQQSLDQGLQFLIQYYNGEERAKGNILERFSAQQFPDLHSELNLSSLELGDSALYFCASSVAGPYGYTFGSGTRLTVV.

The V call is TRBV28, the J call TRBJ1-2, with D perhaps matching TRBD1 (5 bases). Germline values: CDR1 MDHEN, CDR2 SYDVKM. The CDR3 consists of 16 residues. Trimming shortened V by 4 bases and J by 5 bases, and 20 bases separated the two germline ends. CDR3 sequence (DNA): TGTGCCAGCAGTTCCCCAAAACAAAGGAAGGGGTATGGCTACACCTTC. It translates to CASSSPKQRKGYGYTF.

This clonotype was found a few times. The rearrangement joins TRBV3-2 to TRBJ2-7; TRBD2 is the table's D call, not checked against the DNA. TRBV3-2 is an annotated pseudogene. CDR3 size: 15 residues. CDR3 bases: TGTGCCAGCAGCCCCCCTAGCGGGACGGTACGGGAGCAGTACTTC. It specifies CASSPPSGTVREQYF.

The chain recombines TRBV12-3 or TRBV12-4 with TRBJ2-1; unclear D gene. The V end lost 1 base, the J end lost 7 bases, and 8 bases lay between the germline ends. CDR3 size: 13 residues. In nucleotides, the CDR3 is TGTGCCAGCAGTTTAGGGGCCAGGAATGAGCAGTTCTTC. Protein sequence: CASSLGARNEQFF.

This clonotype was counted between two and nine times. A single base separates this from a much larger clone, so it may be a read error. The V and J genes are TRBV2 and TRBJ2-2; 8 positions agree with TRBD2. Germline CDR1 is SNHLY and CDR2 is FYNNEI. This CDR3 has 15 amino acids. The chain's CDR3 is CASSERTSSTGELLF. CDR3 nucleotides: TGTGCCAGCAGTGAGAGGACTAGCAGCACCGGGGAGCTGCTTTTT.

This clonotype was seen ten or more times. The chain is built from TRBV20-1 and TRBJ1-5; 10 bases map to TRBD1. This CDR3 is built from 15 residues. The V segment lost 3 bases and the J segment 5 bases; nucleotides outside the gene matches: 7. Germline V lookup: CDR1 DFQATT, CDR2 SNEGSKA (reference sequence). CDR3: CSASRGTGVDQPQHF. In DNA, the CDR3 is TGCAGTGCTAGTCGCGGGACAGGGGTTGATCAGCCCCAGCATTTT.

This clonotype was counted at least ten times. V gene TRBV30 combines with J gene TRBJ2-7; 8 nucleotides align to TRBD1. V shed 3 bases and J 6 bases; nucleotides not matched to a gene: 7. Germline V gene lookup returns CDR1 GTSNPN and CDR2 SVGIG (reference sequence). The CDR3 covers 13 residues. CDR3 in amino acids: CAWSIGQGAEQYF. The CDR3 DNA reads TGTGCCTGGAGCATCGGACAGGGCGCCGAGCAGTACTTC.

The chain is built from TRBV5-1 and TRBJ2-3; the D is unclear. The CDR3 is made up of 13 amino acids. Germline V gene data show CDR1 as SGHRS and CDR2 as YFSETQ. Trimming took off 2 bases at V and 6 bases at J, with 10 bases between the two ends. The CDR3 reads CASSFGVMDTQYF. CDR3 coding DNA: TGCGCCAGCAGCTTCGGCGTAATGGATACGCAGTATTTT.